The 10 T cell receptor beta chains below were found in one sample sequenced in a study of siplizumab effects on memory and regulatory T cells. Assay used: immunoSEQ multiplex PCR; TCRdb lists only in-frame clones, some missing. Of some 97,000 clones listed, roughly 92% are singletons. The sample was Tregs sorted from blood. The receptor source for this set is a human donor in good health.

This chain uses TRBV7-6 with TRBJ2-2, with TRBD2 matching over 9 bases. V gave up 5 bases and J gave up 7 bases; unmatched junction bases: 5. This CDR3 is built from 14 residues. Germline CDR1 is SGHVS and CDR2 is FNYEAQ. CDR3: CASSRTSANGELFF. CDR3 sequence (DNA): TGTGCCAGCAGCCGGACTAGCGCTAACGGGGAGCTGTTTTTT.

This chain links TRBV9 with TRBJ1-4; D not certain. In germline, CDR1 is SGDLS, CDR2 YYNGEE. This CDR3 has 14 residues. V lost 3 bases, J lost 5 bases, and 11 bases lay in between. In DNA form, the CDR3 reads TGTGCCAGCAGCGCCGCGGTTCTGAATGAAAAACTGTTTTTT. Translation gives CASSAAVLNEKLFF.

The V gene is TRBV6-5, the J gene TRBJ2-5, with 9 bases lining up with TRBD2. With 4 bases clipped from V and 4 bases from J, the junction kept 7 bases outside the gene matches. Germline lookup yields CDR1 MNHEY and CDR2 SVGAGI. The CDR3 runs to 15 residues. CDR3: CASSFAGGPSETQYF. For the CDR3, the DNA is TGTGCCAGCAGTTTTGCGGGAGGGCCCTCAGAGACCCAGTACTTC.

This clone was picked up one time. This chain joins TRBV28 and TRBJ2-5, with D perhaps TRBD2 (7 bases). CDR1 is MDHEN, CDR2 SYDVKM, per germline. The CDR3 spans 15 residues. The V and J ends lost 2 bases and 5 bases respectively, with 15 bases between them. The CDR3 sequence: CASSLTGGALETQYF. The CDR3 region has the DNA TGTGCCAGCAGTTTAACGGGGGGCGCTTTGGAGACCCAGTACTTC.

This clone was counted once. This rearrangement joins TRBV5-1 to TRBJ2-7; TRBD1 or TRBD2 may be the D gene (5 bases each). The CDR3 covers 17 residues. The germline V and J ends were trimmed by 0 bases and 4 bases, with 20 bases remaining between them. Germline V lookup: CDR1 SGHRS, CDR2 YFSETQ. In DNA form, the CDR3 reads TGCGCCAGCAGCTTGGTTAAATGGGACGGCGAATGGTACGAGCAGTACTTC. Its translation: CASSLVKWDGEWYEQYF.

The CDR3 region is CASSLPGHPSTDTQYF. As DNA, the CDR3 is TGTGCCAGCAGCTTACCGGGACACCCTAGCACAGATACGCAGTATTTT. V gene TRBV7-8 combines with J gene TRBJ2-3; possibly TRBD1 for D (6 bases). CDR3 length: 16 amino acids. The germline gives CDR1 SGHVS, CDR2 FQNEAQ. V gave up 2 bases and J gave up 0 bases, with 12 bases separating them.

This clone is a singleton in its sample. V is TRBV7-3 and J is TRBJ1-2; TRBD1 agrees at 7 bases. This CDR3 is built from 13 residues. The ends lost 5 bases at V and 4 bases at J; junction bases unmatched: 4. Germline CDR1 SGHTA, CDR2 FQGTGA. The CDR3 region is CASSPRQGYGYTF. The CDR3 DNA follows: TGTGCCAGCAGCCCAAGACAGGGCTATGGCTACACCTTC.

J is TRBJ2-6 and V is TRBV19, with TRBD1 matching over 8 bases. Unmatched junction bases numbered 8, after V lost 7 bases and J lost 0 bases. The CDR3 loop spans 17 amino acids. From germline, CDR1 is LNHDA and CDR2 SQIVND (reference sequence). The CDR3 DNA reads as TGTGCCAGTACTTACGGACAGGGAAGCTCTGGGGCCAACGTCCTGACTTTC. Residues: CASTYGQGSSGANVLTF.

The chain carries TRBV7-9 and TRBJ2-3; 7 positions agree with TRBD2. The CDR3 loop spans 16 amino acids. CDR1 and CDR2 (germline): SEHNR, FQNEAQ (reference sequence). With 6 bases clipped from V and 0 bases from J, the junction kept 9 bases outside the gene matches. The CDR3 protein is CASSYKYSGSTDTQYF. The CDR3 DNA reads TGTGCCAGCAGTTACAAATATAGCGGGAGCACAGATACGCAGTATTTT.

This chain connects TRBV28 to TRBJ1-2; the D gene is possibly TRBD1 (5 bases). The CDR3 totals 14 residues. Germline CDR1 reads MDHEN; CDR2 reads SYDVKM. V lost 4 bases to trimming and J lost 5 bases, with 14 bases between them. Written as DNA, the CDR3 is TGTGCCAGCAGTTCCATCTGGCAGGGTTATGGCTACACCTTC. Translated, it gives CASSSIWQGYGYTF.